Listed below are T cell receptor beta chains from one sample, sequenced in a study of identifying expanded T cells in peripheral blood. Libraries were prepared by immunoSEQ multiplex PCR; TCRdb keeps only in-frame clonotypes and omits some of them. The sample has about 100,000 clones, around 88% seen once. Sequenced: blood. The receptor set was obtained from a person between 18 and 75 years old in good health. Each CDR3 is given with its conserved first and last residue. A D gene is named only where the DNA matches it firmly. The size of a clone is reported for some rows only, either as once, few or many, or as a class for expanded clones.

d_gene	v_gene	j_gene	abundance	CDR3aa	CDR3nt
-	TRBV7-3	TRBJ1-1	-	CASSYDQNTEAFF	TGTGCCAGCAGCTACGATCAGAACACTGAAGCTTTCTTT
-	TRBV4-2	TRBJ2-7	-	CASSMELLTYEQYF	TGTGCCAGCAGCATGGAGCTTTTGACCTACGAGCAGTACTTC
TRBD1	TRBV5-1	TRBJ2-3	once	CASNRVPGGDTQYF	TGCGCCAGCAACCGGGTCCCAGGGGGTGATACGCAGTATTTT
TRBD2	TRBV5-5	TRBJ2-3	-	CASSRLAEFDTQYF	TGTGCCAGCAGCCGACTAGCGGAGTTCGATACGCAGTATTTT
TRBD2	TRBV7-2	TRBJ2-5	-	CASSPGLAGGPGETQYF	TGTGCCAGCAGCCCGGGACTAGCGGGAGGGCCGGGAGAGACCCAGTACTTC
-	TRBV7-9	TRBJ2-7	once	CASSLGGQDYEQYF	TGTGCCAGCAGCTTAGGGGGACAAGACTACGAGCAGTACTTC
-	TRBV6-6	TRBJ2-5	-	CASSQGVHQETQYF	TGTGCCAGCAGTCAAGGGGTACACCAAGAGACCCAGTACTTC
-	TRBV21-1	TRBJ2-1	-	CASSKARDSRRKQFF	TGTGCCAGCAGCAAAGCCCGGGACTCCAGACGCAAGCAGTTCTTC
-	TRBV5-1	TRBJ1-1	-	CASSFGLLNTEAFF	TGCGCCAGCAGCTTCGGACTCCTGAACACTGAAGCTTTCTTT
-	TRBV27	TRBJ2-7	few	CASRGISYEQYF	TGTGCCAGTAGGGGAATCTCCTACGAGCAGTACTTC
TRBD1	TRBV27	TRBJ1-2	-	CASSFRTGGLGYGYTF	TGTGCCAGCAGTTTTCGGACAGGAGGCTTGGGGTATGGCTACACCTTC
-	TRBV5-1	TRBJ2-7	-	CASSAYRADYEQYF	TGCGCCAGCAGCGCCTACAGGGCAGACTACGAGCAGTACTTC
-	TRBV6-4	TRBJ1-6	-	CASSDERGSPLHF	TGTGCCAGCAGTGACGAAAGGGGTTCACCCCTCCACTTT
-	TRBV10-3	TRBJ1-2	-	CAISAPDRRYGYTF	TGTGCCATCAGTGCTCCCGACAGACGCTATGGCTACACCTTC
-	TRBV7-9	TRBJ2-2	-	CASSLQDGYGELFF	TGTGCCAGCAGCTTACAAGACGGATACGGGGAGCTGTTTTTT
TRBD2	TRBV7-2	TRBJ2-7	-	CASSLGGSSGAYEQYF	TGTGCCAGCAGCTTAGGGGGTTCTAGCGGGGCCTACGAGCAGTACTTC
-	TRBV30	TRBJ1-1	-	CAWTSSTGNTEAFF	TGTGCCTGGACCTCGTCGACAGGGAACACTGAAGCTTTCTTT
-	TRBV4-1	TRBJ1-2	few	CASSQGVNGNYGYTF	TGCGCCAGCAGCCAAGGAGTTAACGGCAACTATGGCTACACCTTC
TRBD1	TRBV6-5	TRBJ1-6	-	CASRTPGTGDSPLHF	TGTGCCAGCAGGACCCCCGGGACAGGGGATTCACCCCTCCACTTT
-	TRBV4-1	TRBJ2-3	-	CASSQGPGADTQYF	TGCGCCAGCAGCCAAGGACCTGGGGCAGATACGCAGTATTTT
-	TRBV11-2	TRBJ1-1	-	CASSLVPGTNTEAFF	TGTGCCAGCAGCTTAGTACCGGGGACTAACACTGAAGCTTTCTTT
-	TRBV18	TRBJ2-5	-	CASSLPAGRQETQYF	TGTGCCAGCTCACTCCCGGCGGGGAGGCAAGAGACCCAGTACTTC
TRBD1	TRBV2	TRBJ2-4	-	CASSERTGAGDIQYF	TGTGCCAGCAGTGAAAGGACAGGGGCTGGGGACATTCAGTACTTC
TRBD2	TRBV10-3	TRBJ2-7	-	CAISESNGGSTEQYF	TGTGCCATCAGTGAGTCGAACGGGGGGTCGACCGAGCAGTACTTC
TRBD1	TRBV7-2	TRBJ1-1	-	CASSRDRGNTEAFF	TGTGCCAGCAGCAGGGACAGGGGGAACACTGAAGCTTTCTTT
-	TRBV28	TRBJ2-5	-	CASSSPSIQETQYF	TGTGCCAGCAGCTCACCCTCGATACAAGAGACCCAGTACTTC
TRBD2	TRBV6-1	TRBJ2-1	-	CAIQTSGTYNEQFF	TGTGCCATTCAGACTAGCGGGACATACAATGAGCAGTTCTTC
-	TRBV10-1	TRBJ2-5	once	CASSEQGRETQYF	TGCGCCAGCAGTGAGCAGGGTAGGGAGACCCAGTACTTC
-	TRBV7-3	TRBJ1-1	many	CASSLTAQGVTEAFF	TGTGCCAGCAGCTTAACGGCCCAGGGTGTGACTGAAGCTTTCTTT
-	TRBV6-5	TRBJ2-1	-	CASRKQGAYNEQFF	TGTGCCAGCAGGAAACAGGGAGCCTACAATGAGCAGTTCTTC
-	TRBV28	TRBJ2-7	-	CASSLRGPLSYEQYF	TGTGCCAGCAGTTTGAGGGGACCATTATCCTACGAGCAGTACTTC
-	TRBV5-8	TRBJ2-7	-	CASSWSGSYEQYF	TGTGCCAGCAGCTGGTCTGGCTCCTACGAGCAGTACTTC
-	TRBV6-5	TRBJ2-5	-	CASSGPMRETQYF	TGTGCCAGCAGTGGCCCCATGCGAGAGACCCAGTACTTC
TRBD1	TRBV9	TRBJ1-5	-	CASSKGQGTEPQHF	TGTGCCAGCAGCAAAGGACAGGGGACGGAGCCCCAGCATTTT
-	TRBV7-6	TRBJ1-5	-	CASSLAAFSNQPQHF	TGTGCCAGCAGCTTAGCGGCCTTTAGCAATCAGCCCCAGCATTTT
-	TRBV19	TRBJ1-5	once	CASSIQRDQPQHF	TGTGCCAGTAGTATACAGCGGGATCAGCCCCAGCATTTT
TRBD1	TRBV30	TRBJ1-2	-	CAWQIGQGLKNGYTF	TGTGCCTGGCAGATAGGACAGGGTTTAAAAAATGGCTACACCTTC
-	TRBV11-2	TRBJ1-1	-	CASILRGNTEAFF	TGTGCCAGCATCTTACGGGGAAACACTGAAGCTTTCTTT
-	TRBV5-1	TRBJ2-3	once	CASSYSGDTQYF	TGCGCCAGCAGCTACTCCGGAGATACGCAGTATTTT